These 26 T cell receptor beta chains were all obtained from the same sample, sequenced in a study of T-cell memory formation after mild COVID-19 (dated by TCRdb to about 2021). Libraries came from 5' RACE. TCRdb shows the sequencer as Illumina NovaSeq 6000. TCRdb reprocessing: public reads trimmed at Q25 with fastp, clones called with MiXCR, in-frame beta chains kept. Rows merge per CDR3 protein into single entries with the most common DNA and genes. This sample gives some 300,000 distinct CDR3 sequences in total; 20% to 25% of them show up just once. Clones ranked in the top ten supply around a fifth of the sample. Material for sequencing was PBMCs or a T cell subset sorted from them (not recorded which). The receptor source for this set is a man aged 18 to 30 who had mild COVID-19 (a few samples of this study predate the infection). The sample titles of this study are shuffled in the database, so cell type and time point are left out; the donor was told from shared clones.

The V gene is TRBV10-3, the J gene TRBJ2-4; either TRBD1 or TRBD2 may supply D (5 bases each). CDR3 size: 12 residues. Germline loops: CDR1 ENHRY, CDR2 SYGVKD. The V and J ends lost 10 bases and 1 base respectively, with 8 bases between them. CDR3 protein: CATGDAKNIQYF. CDR3 DNA: TGTGCCACCGGGGACGCCAAAAACATTCAGTACTTC.

This clonotype was picked up a small number of times. This chain connects TRBV7-8 to TRBJ1-1; D is uncertain. V lost 5 bases, J lost 1 base, and 14 bases lay in between. The CDR3 loop spans 15 amino acids. Germline V gives CDR1 SGHVS, CDR2 FQNEAQ. The CDR3 sequence: CASSTPDGENTEAFF. Here the CDR3 DNA reads TGTGCCAGCAGCACCCCGGACGGGGAGAACACTGAAGCTTTCTTT.

The genes are TRBV5-4 and TRBJ2-3; 10 positions agree with TRBD2. The CDR3 is made up of 15 amino acids. Trimming cost V 0 bases and J 5 bases; bases outside gene matches: 3. CDR1 SGHNT and CDR2 YYREEE come from the germline V gene (reference sequence). This chain's CDR3 is CASSLALAGRDTQYF. DNA for the CDR3: TGTGCCAGCAGCTTGGCACTAGCGGGGAGAGATACGCAGTATTTT.

This clonotype was counted many times. The rearrangement links TRBV11-2 to TRBJ1-1; D not resolved. Germline CDR1 is SGHAT and CDR2 is FQNNGV. Trimming took off 5 bases at V and 0 bases at J, with 13 bases between the two ends. This CDR3 comprises 15 residues. The CDR3 loop is CASSHGGRVNTEAFF. DNA for the CDR3: TGTGCCAGCAGCCACGGTGGGCGAGTGAACACTGAAGCTTTCTTT. The full variable domain, completed using reference TRBV11-2 and TRBJ1-1, is EAGVAQSPRYKIIEKRQSVAFWCNPISGHATLYWYQQILGQGPKLLIQFQNNGVVDDSQLPKDRFSAERLKGVDSTLKIQPAKLEDSAVYLCASSHGGRVNTEAFFGQGTRLTVV.

This clonotype was found a few times. The chain combines TRBV20-1 with TRBJ1-3; possibly TRBD1 for D (5 bases). The CDR3 covers 13 residues. Trimming removed 1 base from V and 7 bases from J, with 11 bases in between. Per germline, CDR1 DFQATT and CDR2 SNEGSKA (reference sequence). CDR3 protein: CSARGAGRNTIYF. The CDR3 nucleotides read TGCAGTGCTAGAGGTGCAGGGAGGAACACCATATATTTT.

Only a few counts were recorded for this clonotype. The rearrangement links TRBV4-3 to TRBJ2-4; D possibly corresponds to TRBD2 (6 bases). The CDR3 spans 15 residues. Deletions cut 3 bases from V and 3 bases from J, with 12 bases between. Germline lookup yields CDR1 LGHNA and CDR2 YSLEER. In nucleotides, the CDR3 is TGCGCCAGCAGCCAGGGCGGGGTGAACAAAAACATTCAGTACTTC. It yields the protein CASSQGGVNKNIQYF.

This rearrangement joins TRBV20-1 to TRBJ1-4, with D hard to call. Germline V lookup: CDR1 DFQATT, CDR2 SNEGSKA (reference sequence). The CDR3 extends over 13 amino acids. CDR3 residues: CSAIELTNEKLFF. The DNA of the CDR3 is TGCAGCGCCATCGAGTTGACTAATGAAAAACTGTTTTTT.

This clonotype appeared a few times. This chain uses TRBV20-1 with TRBJ2-3; TRBD2 agrees at 9 bases. Germline V gives CDR1 DFQATT, CDR2 SNEGSKA (reference sequence). V gave up 7 bases and J gave up 6 bases; unmatched junction bases: 5. CDR3 size: 12 residues. Here the CDR3 reads CSGLAAGDTQYF. CDR3 coding DNA: TGCAGTGGACTAGCGGCGGGGGATACGCAGTATTTT.

The V and J genes are TRBV19 and TRBJ1-5; TRBD1 is a possible D gene (5 bases). Trimming removed 1 base from V and 3 bases from J, with 16 bases in between. Germline V gives CDR1 LNHDA, CDR2 SQIVND (reference sequence). The CDR3 runs 17 residues. CDR3: CASSIGRFGTPNQPQHF. CDR3 DNA: TGTGCCAGTAGTATAGGGCGCTTCGGGACCCCCAATCAGCCCCAGCATTTT.

This clonotype was observed many times. CDR3 sequence: CATSDYQGNTGELFF. In DNA, the CDR3 is TGTGCCACCAGTGATTACCAGGGGAACACCGGGGAGCTGTTTTTT. This chain uses TRBV24-1 with TRBJ2-2, with D tentatively TRBD1 (5 bases). Germline CDR1 is KGHDR and CDR2 is SFDVKD. CDR3 length: 15 amino acids. V was cut by 2 bases and J by 1 base, with 7 bases left in between.

This clonotype showed up just a few times. The chain carries TRBV12-3 or TRBV12-4 and TRBJ1-5; possible D gene TRBD1, 6 bases. The ends were cut back, 2 bases at V and 4 bases at J, with 9 bases in the middle. The CDR3 runs 14 residues. Here the CDR3 DNA reads TGTGCCAGCAGTTTAACAGGGAAGAATCAGCCCCAGCATTTT. Amino acids: CASSLTGKNQPQHF.

Of note for this clonotype: Sequence at one end of the junction differs from germline and may be a read error. The V gene is TRBV15, the J gene TRBJ2-5; D gene unclear. The V gene's germline CDR1 is LNHNV and CDR2 YYDKDF (reference sequence). The CDR3 is made up of 15 amino acids. The CDR3 DNA reads TGTGCTACCAGCAGAGATCTTGGGCGGCAAGAGACCCAGTACTTC. Protein product: CATSRDLGRQETQYF.

This clonotype has just one count. The chain has TRBV11-2 and TRBJ1-2, with D maybe TRBD1 (6 bases). Germline V gene sequence: CDR1 SGHAT, CDR2 FQNNGV. Between the trimmed V and J ends, which lost 8 bases and 7 bases, there was a span of 14 bases. The CDR3 runs to 12 residues. CDR3 nucleotide sequence: TGTGCCAGCGGATACAGGGCTGGTGGCTACACCTTC. Translation: CASGYRAGGYTF. The full variable domain, completed using reference TRBV11-2 and TRBJ1-2, is EAGVAQSPRYKIIEKRQSVAFWCNPISGHATLYWYQQILGQGPKLLIQFQNNGVVDDSQLPKDRFSAERLKGVDSTLKIQPAKLEDSAVYLCASGYRAGGYTFGSGTRLTVV.

The table lists this clonotype with a few counts. V and J are TRBV28 and TRBJ2-1, with D perhaps given as TRBD1 or TRBD2 (6 bases each). From germline, CDR1 is MDHEN and CDR2 SYDVKM. V was pared by 3 bases and J by 5 bases, with 14 bases between. CDR3 size: 15 residues. CDR3 in DNA: TGTGCCAGCAGTTTTGTTTTTGGGGGGCACAATGAGCAGTTCTTC. Translation: CASSFVFGGHNEQFF.

The chain uses TRBV5-5 and TRBJ2-3, with 9 nucleotides matching TRBD1. V lost 4 bases and J lost 7; bases outside the gene matches: 10. Germline V gene sequence: CDR1 SGHKS, CDR2 YYEKEE (reference sequence). CDR3 length: 15 residues. CDR3 in amino acids: CASSKTGGPRNTQYF. CDR3 sequence (DNA): TGTGCCAGCAGCAAGACAGGGGGTCCTCGGAATACGCAGTATTTT.

This clonotype has a handful of counts. The CDR3 nucleotides are TGCGCCAGCAGCTTGGATACAGCCACAGATACGCAGTATTTT. Protein product: CASSLDTATDTQYF. V and J are TRBV5-1 and TRBJ2-3; D remains ambiguous. The CDR3 is 14 residues long. Germline V gene data show CDR1 as SGHRS and CDR2 as YFSETQ. V lost 0 bases, J lost 2 bases, and 7 bases lay in between.

V and J are TRBV2 and TRBJ1-2; D is perhaps TRBD1 (6 bases). Trimming pared 3 bases from V and 2 bases from J, leaving 10 bases between. CDR1 and CDR2 (germline): SNHLY, FYNNEI. The CDR3 is 14 residues long. CDR3 in DNA: TGTGCCAGCAGTGACCAGGGGACCAACTATGGCTACACCTTC. Encoded protein: CASSDQGTNYGYTF.

This clonotype was observed many times. The chain uses TRBV7-2 and TRBJ1-2, with D unresolved. V was pared by 2 bases and J by 8 bases, with 12 bases between. The CDR3 loop spans 13 amino acids. Germline-derived CDR1 and CDR2 are SGHTA and FQGNSA. The CDR3 loop reads CASSLFEGGGYTF. CDR3 in DNA: TGTGCCAGCAGCTTATTTGAGGGCGGAGGCTACACCTTC.

The V gene is TRBV5-1, the J gene TRBJ2-2, with D perhaps matching TRBD1 (6 bases). This CDR3 comprises 14 residues. V dropped 4 bases and J dropped 2 bases, with 9 bases sitting between them. Germline V gene sequence: CDR1 SGHRS, CDR2 YFSETQ. The chain's CDR3 is CASSGTINTGELFF. CDR3 bases: TGCGCCAGCAGCGGGACAATTAACACCGGGGAGCTGTTTTTT.

This clonotype was counted many times. This rearrangement joins TRBV20-1 to TRBJ2-2; D unclear. The CDR3 covers 12 residues. CDR1 is DFQATT and CDR2 is SNEGSKA in the germline V gene (reference sequence). CDR3 region: CGSATGTGELFF. The CDR3 coding sequence is TGCGGCTCCGCCACCGGCACCGGGGAGCTGTTTTTT.

This clonotype showed up just a few times. The genes are TRBV5-1 and TRBJ1-4; a weak D match, TRBD1 (6 bases). The CDR3 totals 16 residues. Trimming removed 4 bases at V and 6 bases at J, with 19 bases between. The V gene's germline CDR1 is SGHRS and CDR2 YFSETQ. CDR3 bases: TGCGCCAGCAGCCTTTATTTCAGGGGTGACTATGAAAAACTGTTTTTT. Translating it yields CASSLYFRGDYEKLFF.

CDR3 amino acids: CASSFGGQGAGNEQFF. The CDR3 DNA follows: TGTGCCAGCAGCTTCGGTGGGCAGGGGGCTGGCAATGAGCAGTTCTTC. The chain carries TRBV7-3 and TRBJ2-1; 8 nucleotides agree with TRBD1. V gave up 3 bases and J gave up 6 bases; unmatched junction bases: 10. Germline V gives CDR1 SGHTA, CDR2 FQGTGA. There are 16 residues in the CDR3.

This clonotype was observed a few times. This chain connects TRBV7-2 to TRBJ2-1, with D tentatively TRBD2 (6 bases). The length of the CDR3 is 17 residues. Germline-derived CDR1 and CDR2 are SGHTA and FQGNSA. Trimming pared 5 bases from V and 10 bases from J, leaving 27 bases between. The CDR3 DNA reads TGTGCCAGCAGCCTCACCATGGTCTGGGACTTTTCTCCAGAGCAGTTCTTC. Translating it yields CASSLTMVWDFSPEQFF. The full variable domain, its missing parts supplied by reference TRBV7-2 and TRBJ2-1, is GAGVSQSPSNKVTEKGKDVELRCDPISGHTALYWYRQSLGQGLEFLIYFQGNSAPDKSGLPSDRFSAERTGGSVSTLTIQRTQQEDSAVYLCASSLTMVWDFSPEQFFGPGTRLTVL.

The chain couples TRBV4-3 to TRBJ2-1, with a tentative D call TRBD2 (5 bases). Trimming shortened V by 3 bases and J by 0 bases, and 15 bases separated the two germline ends. The length of the CDR3 is 17 residues. Germline CDR1 is LGHNA and CDR2 is YSLEER. The CDR3: CASSHSYPGSSYNEQFF. CDR3 DNA: TGCGCCAGCAGCCACTCGTACCCGGGGAGCTCCTACAATGAGCAGTTCTTC.

The chain couples TRBV12-3 or TRBV12-4 to TRBJ2-6; D not resolved. The CDR3 runs to 13 residues. Trimming pared 5 bases from V and 6 bases from J, leaving 8 bases between. The CDR3 sequence is CASSLDEANVLTF. CDR3 bases: TGTGCCAGCAGTCTGGATGAGGCCAACGTCCTGACTTTC.

This clonotype has a handful of counts. As DNA, the CDR3 is TGTGCCAGCAGCTTGGAATTTAGGGTAGGAGATACGCAGTATTTT. Protein: CASSLEFRVGDTQYF. The chain carries TRBV5-6 and TRBJ2-3; D is unresolved. V was cut by 0 bases and J by 5 bases, with 13 bases left in between. Germline assignment: CDR1 SGHDT and CDR2 YYEEEE. This CDR3 region has 15 residues.